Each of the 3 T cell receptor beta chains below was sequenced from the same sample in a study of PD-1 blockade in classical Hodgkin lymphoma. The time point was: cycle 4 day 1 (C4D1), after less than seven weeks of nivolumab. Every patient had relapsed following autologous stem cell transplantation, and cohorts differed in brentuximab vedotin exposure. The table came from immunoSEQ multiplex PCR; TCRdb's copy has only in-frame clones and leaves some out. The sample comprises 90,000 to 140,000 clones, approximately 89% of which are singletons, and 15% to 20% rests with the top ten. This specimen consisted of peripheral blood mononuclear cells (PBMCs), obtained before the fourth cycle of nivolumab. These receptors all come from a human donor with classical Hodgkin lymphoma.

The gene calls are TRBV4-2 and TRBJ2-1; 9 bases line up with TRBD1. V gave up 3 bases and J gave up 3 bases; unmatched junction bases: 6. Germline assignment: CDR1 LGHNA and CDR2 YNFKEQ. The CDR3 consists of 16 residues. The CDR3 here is CASSHDGTGIYNEQFF. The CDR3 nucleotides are TGTGCCAGCAGCCACGACGGGACAGGGATCTACAATGAGCAGTTCTTC.

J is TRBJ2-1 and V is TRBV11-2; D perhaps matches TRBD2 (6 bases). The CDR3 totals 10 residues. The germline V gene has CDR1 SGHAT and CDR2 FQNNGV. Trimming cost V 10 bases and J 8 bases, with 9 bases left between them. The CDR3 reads CATGVDEQFF. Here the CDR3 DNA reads TGTGCCACGGGGGTTGATGAGCAGTTCTTC.

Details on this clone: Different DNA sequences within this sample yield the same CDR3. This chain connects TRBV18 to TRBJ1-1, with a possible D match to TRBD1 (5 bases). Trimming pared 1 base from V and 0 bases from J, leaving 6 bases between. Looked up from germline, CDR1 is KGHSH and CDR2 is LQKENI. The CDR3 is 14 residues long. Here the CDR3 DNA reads TGTGCCAGCTCACCACAGGGGTTGAACACTGAAGCTTTCTTT. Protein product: CASSPQGLNTEAFF.